The present TCR beta chain was sequenced within a study of post-analysis software for immune sequencing data. General study results and limits: F measure clustering grouped samples strongly by preparation batch. About five TRBV segments, including TRBV5-6, TRBV5-1 and TRBV20-1, were more frequent in patients than controls.

In its sample, this clonotype was seen a few times. The target antigen is unknown. The authors incorporated unique molecular identifiers into the TCR beta cDNA libraries. TCRdb analysed the PCR reads with MiXCR anew, one entry per CDR3 protein. The table includes approximately 570,000 distinct CDR3 sequences, 44% detected once. Germline values: CDR1 SGHRS, CDR2 YFSETQ. Losses at the gene ends were 0 bases for V and 1 base for J; bases not matched to a gene: 2. There are 16 residues in the CDR3. V usage is TRBV5-1 and J usage is TRBJ2-5; 11 positions match TRBD2. Sequencing was performed on blood. The TCR comes from a girl aged 5 to 17 with multiple sclerosis. CDR3: CASSLGLAGPQETQYF. For the CDR3, the DNA is TGCGCCAGCAGCTTGGGACTAGCGGGGCCCCAAGAGACCCAGTACTTC.